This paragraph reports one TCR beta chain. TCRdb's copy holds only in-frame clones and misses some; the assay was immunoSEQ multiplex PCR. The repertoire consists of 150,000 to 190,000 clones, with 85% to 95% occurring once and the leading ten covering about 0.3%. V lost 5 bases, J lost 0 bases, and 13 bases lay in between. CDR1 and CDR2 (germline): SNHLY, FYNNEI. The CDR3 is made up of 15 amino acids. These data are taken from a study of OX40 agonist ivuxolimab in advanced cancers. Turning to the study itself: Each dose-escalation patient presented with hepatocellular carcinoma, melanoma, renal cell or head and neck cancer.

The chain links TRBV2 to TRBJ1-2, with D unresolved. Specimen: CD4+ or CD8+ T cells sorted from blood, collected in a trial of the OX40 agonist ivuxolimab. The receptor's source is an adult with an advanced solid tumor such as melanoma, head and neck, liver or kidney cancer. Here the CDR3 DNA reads TGTGCCAGCAGTTTTGAGGGCAGAACTAACTATGGCTACACCTTC. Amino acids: CASSFEGRTNYGYTF.